The entry that follows covers one T cell receptor (beta chain) sequence. These data belong to a study of shared clonotypes between healthy human individuals. The wider study: CD4 naive and memory got three plates each, CD8 naive two, CD8 memory one.

The data were produced by immunoSEQ multiplex PCR, yet TCRdb's version contains in-frame clones alone and is incomplete. This sample has roughly 890,000 clones, with approximately 92% found just once. Looked up from germline, CDR1 is SEHNR and CDR2 is FQNEAQ (reference sequence). The CDR3 contains 15 residues. Unmatched junction bases numbered 11, after V lost 3 bases and J lost 8 bases. Naivety among CD8 cells was defined by CD45RO negativity and positive CCR7 selection, thereby excluding terminally differentiated effector memory CD45RA+ cells. The chain employs TRBV7-9 and TRBJ1-2; 8 bases map to TRBD1. This receptor was obtained from a young man in good health. The sequencing input was naive CD8+ T cells sorted from blood. The CDR3 region has the DNA TGTGCCAGCAGCTTGTCAGCAGGGGGCGATCGGGGCTACACCTTC. Translated: CASSLSAGGDRGYTF.